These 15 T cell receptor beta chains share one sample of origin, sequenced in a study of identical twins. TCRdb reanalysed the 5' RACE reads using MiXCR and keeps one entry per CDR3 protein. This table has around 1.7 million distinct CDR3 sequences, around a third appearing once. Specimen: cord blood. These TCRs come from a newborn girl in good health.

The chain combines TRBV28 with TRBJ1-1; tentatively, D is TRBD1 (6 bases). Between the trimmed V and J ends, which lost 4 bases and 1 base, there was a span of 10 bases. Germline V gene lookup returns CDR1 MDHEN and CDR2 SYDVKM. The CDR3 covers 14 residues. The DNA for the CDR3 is TGTGCCAGCAGTTGGGCAGGGGAGAACACTGAAGCTTTCTTT. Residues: CASSWAGENTEAFF.

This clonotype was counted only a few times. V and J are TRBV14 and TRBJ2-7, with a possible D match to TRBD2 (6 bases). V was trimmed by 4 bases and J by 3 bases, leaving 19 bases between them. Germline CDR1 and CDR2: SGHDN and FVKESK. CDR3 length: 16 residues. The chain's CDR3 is CASSPRWSSVNYEQYF. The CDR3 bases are TGTGCCAGCAGCCCCAGGTGGTCTAGCGTAAACTACGAGCAGTACTTC.

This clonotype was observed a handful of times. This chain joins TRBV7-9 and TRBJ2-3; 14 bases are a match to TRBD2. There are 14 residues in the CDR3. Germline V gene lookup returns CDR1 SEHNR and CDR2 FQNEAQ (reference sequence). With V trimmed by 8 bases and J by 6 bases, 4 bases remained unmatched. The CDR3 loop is CASGGLAGVDTQYF. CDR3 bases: TGTGCCAGCGGGGGACTAGCGGGAGTGGATACGCAGTATTTT.

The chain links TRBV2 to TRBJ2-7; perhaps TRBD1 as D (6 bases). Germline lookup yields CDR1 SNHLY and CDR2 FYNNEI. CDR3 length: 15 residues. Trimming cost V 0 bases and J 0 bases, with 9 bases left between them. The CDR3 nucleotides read TGTGCCAGCAGTGAAGCGGGGGCCGTCTCCTACGAGCAGTACTTC. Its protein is CASSEAGAVSYEQYF.

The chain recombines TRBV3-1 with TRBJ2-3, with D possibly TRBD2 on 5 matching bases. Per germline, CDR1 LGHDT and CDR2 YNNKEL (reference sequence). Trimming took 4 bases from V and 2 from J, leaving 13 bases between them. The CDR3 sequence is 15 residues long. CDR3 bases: TGTGCCAGCAGCCCTCGGCGGGCCTACACAGATACGCAGTATTTT. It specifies CASSPRRAYTDTQYF.

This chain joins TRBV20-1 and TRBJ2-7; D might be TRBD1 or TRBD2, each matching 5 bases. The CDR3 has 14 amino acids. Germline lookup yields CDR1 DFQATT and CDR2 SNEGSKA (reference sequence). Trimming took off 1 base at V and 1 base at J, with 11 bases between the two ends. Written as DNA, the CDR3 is TGCAGTGCTAGAGTCCGGGACGCTTCCTACGAGCAGTACTTC. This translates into CSARVRDASYEQYF.

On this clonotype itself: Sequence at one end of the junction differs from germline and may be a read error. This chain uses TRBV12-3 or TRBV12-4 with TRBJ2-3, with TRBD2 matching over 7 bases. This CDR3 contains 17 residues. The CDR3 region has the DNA TGTGCCAGCAGTCTAAGCCCGACTAGCAGGTTCCCAGATACGGAGTATTTT. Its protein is CASSLSPTSRFPDTEYF.

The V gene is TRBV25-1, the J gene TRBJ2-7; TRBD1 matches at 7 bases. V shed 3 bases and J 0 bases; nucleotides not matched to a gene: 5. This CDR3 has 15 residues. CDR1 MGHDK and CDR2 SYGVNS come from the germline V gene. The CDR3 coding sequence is TGTGCCAGCAGTGAGCTTCAGGGGGTCTCCTACGAGCAGTACTTC. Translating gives CASSELQGVSYEQYF.

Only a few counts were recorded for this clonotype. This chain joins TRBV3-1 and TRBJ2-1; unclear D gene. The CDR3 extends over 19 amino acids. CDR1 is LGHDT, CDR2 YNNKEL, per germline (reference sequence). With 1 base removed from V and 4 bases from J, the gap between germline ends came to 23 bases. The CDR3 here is CASSQARQKLPWAYNEQFF. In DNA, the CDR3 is TGTGCCAGCAGCCAAGCAAGACAAAAGCTCCCTTGGGCTTACAATGAGCAGTTCTTC.

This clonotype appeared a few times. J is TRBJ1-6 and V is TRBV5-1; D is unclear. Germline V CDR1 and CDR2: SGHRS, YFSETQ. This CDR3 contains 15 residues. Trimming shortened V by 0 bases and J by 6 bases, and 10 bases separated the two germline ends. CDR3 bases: TGCGCCAGCAGCTTGGGAGATCTTGCTAATTCACCCCTCCACTTT. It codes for CASSLGDLANSPLHF.

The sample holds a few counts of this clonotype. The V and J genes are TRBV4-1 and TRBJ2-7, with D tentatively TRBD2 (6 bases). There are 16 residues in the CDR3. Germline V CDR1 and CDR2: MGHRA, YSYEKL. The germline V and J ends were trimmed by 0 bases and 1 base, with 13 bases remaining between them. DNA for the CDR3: TGCGCCAGCAGCCAAGAAGGGCTAGCGCCATCCTACGAGCAGTACTTC. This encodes CASSQEGLAPSYEQYF.

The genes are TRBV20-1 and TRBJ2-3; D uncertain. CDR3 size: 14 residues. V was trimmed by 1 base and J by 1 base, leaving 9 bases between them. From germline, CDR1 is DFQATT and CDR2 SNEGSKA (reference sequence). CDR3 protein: CSARVGTRTDTQYF. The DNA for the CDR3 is TGCAGTGCTAGAGTCGGCACCCGCACAGATACGCAGTATTTT.

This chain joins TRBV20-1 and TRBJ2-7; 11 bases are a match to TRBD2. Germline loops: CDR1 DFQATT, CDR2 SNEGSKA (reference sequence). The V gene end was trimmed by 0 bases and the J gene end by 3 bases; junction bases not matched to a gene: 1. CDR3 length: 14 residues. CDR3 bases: TGCAGTGCTAGAGATACTAGCGGGAGCTACGAGCAGTACTTC. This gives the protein CSARDTSGSYEQYF.

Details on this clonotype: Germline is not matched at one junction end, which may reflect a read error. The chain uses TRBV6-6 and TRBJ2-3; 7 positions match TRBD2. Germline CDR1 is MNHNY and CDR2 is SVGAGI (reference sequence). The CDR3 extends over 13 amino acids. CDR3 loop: CASSLTSTDTQCF. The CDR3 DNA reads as TGTGCCAGCAGTCTGACTAGCACAGATACGCAGTGTTTT.

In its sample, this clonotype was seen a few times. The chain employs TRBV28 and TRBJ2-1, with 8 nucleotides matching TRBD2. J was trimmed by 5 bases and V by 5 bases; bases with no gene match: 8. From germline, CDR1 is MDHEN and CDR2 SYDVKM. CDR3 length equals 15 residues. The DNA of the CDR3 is TGTGCCAGCAGTCTTACGGGACTAGGTCACAATGAGCAGTTCTTC. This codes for CASSLTGLGHNEQFF. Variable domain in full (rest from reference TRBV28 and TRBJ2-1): DVKVTQSSRYLVKRTGEKVFLECVQDMDHENMFWYRQDPGLGLRLIYFSYDVKMKEKGDIPEGYSVSREKKERFSLILESASTNQTSMYLCASSLTGLGHNEQFFGPGTRLTVL.